Sequencing of this TCR beta chain was carried out in a study of shared clonotypes between healthy human individuals. Study conclusions and caveats: Rarefaction gave evidence that sorted-subset sequencing remained incomplete despite large depth.

This clone was observed once. Its antigen is unidentified. The protocol was immunoSEQ multiplex PCR, while the TCRdb copy is restricted to in-frame clones and leaves out a portion. The sample carries 1.5 million to 2.5 million clones, about 95% recorded once. Naive CD8 cells comprised CD45RO-negative, CCR7-positively selected cells, excluding terminally differentiated effector memory CD45RA+ cells. Donation came from healthy HIV-negative adults that had no recent acute infections or vaccinations. Germline V gives CDR1 MNHNY, CDR2 SVGAGI (reference sequence). The V and J ends lost 0 bases and 0 bases respectively, with 6 bases between them. There are 15 residues in the CDR3.

The chain joins TRBV6-6 to TRBJ1-5, with a possible D match to TRBD1 (6 bases). The TCR comes from a man between 18 and 29 years old in good health. Sample: naive CD8+ T cells sorted from blood. The CDR3 protein is CASSYSQGSNQPQHF. The DNA of the CDR3 is TGTGCCAGCAGTTACTCACAGGGTAGCAATCAGCCCCAGCATTTT.